These 18 T cell receptor beta chains were sequenced from one sample in a study of PD-1 blockade in mismatch repair-deficient tumors. TCRdb keeps only in-frame clones here, not all; method: immunoSEQ multiplex PCR. The repertoire holds approximately 16,000 clones, roughly 83% seen once, with 17% in the top ten. The sequencing here drew on PBMCs, taken before pembrolizumab treatment. These receptors all stem from an adult with mismatch repair-deficient cancer.

The chain is built from TRBV6-5 and TRBJ2-1; 10 nucleotides agree with TRBD2. This CDR3 contains 14 residues. With 6 bases clipped from V and 7 bases from J, the junction kept 6 bases outside the gene matches. Germline loops: CDR1 MNHEY, CDR2 SVGAGI. The CDR3, as DNA: TGTGCCAGCAGACGAGCGGGAGGGCCAAATGAGCAGTTCTTC. Its protein is CASRRAGGPNEQFF.

The chain employs TRBV19 and TRBJ1-4; D gene ambiguous. The CDR3 length is 13 residues. Looked up from germline, CDR1 is LNHDA and CDR2 is SQIVND (reference sequence). V was clipped by 0 bases and J by 3 bases, with 2 bases between them. CDR3: CASSIDSNEKLFF. CDR3 in DNA: TGTGCCAGTAGTATAGATTCTAATGAAAAACTGTTTTTT.

The chain employs TRBV6-1 and TRBJ2-4, with TRBD2 identical over 9 bases. Germline CDR1 reads MNHNS; CDR2 reads SASEGT. Trimming at V came to 3 bases and at J to 9 bases, leaving 6 bases not matched to a gene. The CDR3 is 14 residues long. CDR3 DNA sequence: TGTGCCAGCAGTGACTTAGCGGGAGAGGGCATTCAGTACTTC. Its translation: CASSDLAGEGIQYF.

V usage is TRBV7-8 and J usage is TRBJ2-5, with 12 bases fitting TRBD2. The CDR3 is 18 residues long. Germline assignment: CDR1 SGHVS and CDR2 FQNEAQ. V was pared by 5 bases and J by 1 base, with 11 bases of the junction left unmatched. The chain's CDR3 is CASSPRLAGVGGQETQYF. The CDR3 DNA reads TGTGCCAGCAGCCCAAGACTAGCGGGAGTGGGGGGCCAAGAGACCCAGTACTTC.

This chain uses TRBV21-1 with TRBJ1-5. TRBV21-1 is listed as a pseudogene. This CDR3 is built from 16 residues. The CDR3 region has the DNA TGTGCCAGCAGCAAAGACCCGGGTACCGGCAATCAGCCCCAGCATTTT. Translated, it gives CASSKDPGTGNQPQHF.

CDR3 protein: CAIATGRGYTF. The CDR3 DNA reads as TGTGCCATCGCTACAGGGAGGGGCTACACCTTC. The chain links TRBV6-5 to TRBJ1-2, with D possibly TRBD1 on 6 matching bases. CDR1 and CDR2 (germline): MNHEY, SVGAGI. There are 11 residues in the CDR3. The V gene lost 10 bases and the J gene lost 8 bases, with 14 bases spanning the gap.

This clone has a single count. J is TRBJ2-5 and V is TRBV6-1; 13 bases agree with TRBD2. Germline V gene sequence: CDR1 MNHNS, CDR2 SASEGT. CDR3 length: 15 amino acids. With V trimmed by 5 bases and J by 4 bases, 4 bases remained unmatched. The CDR3: CASSWTSGRPETQYF. The CDR3 DNA follows: TGTGCCAGCAGTTGGACTAGCGGGAGACCAGAGACCCAGTACTTC.

The table lists this clone with a few counts. V gene TRBV4-2 combines with J gene TRBJ1-1; D is unresolved. The CDR3 is 13 residues long. Germline V lookup: CDR1 LGHNA, CDR2 YNFKEQ. Between the trimmed V and J ends, which lost 1 base and 10 bases, there was a span of 13 bases. In DNA form, the CDR3 reads TGTGCCAGCAGCCAAGTTACCGGGGATGCAGCTTTCTTT. It translates to CASSQVTGDAAFF.

This clone was counted between two and nine times. This sequence joins TRBV6-1 and TRBJ1-2, with unresolved D. Germline V gene lookup returns CDR1 MNHNS and CDR2 SASEGT. This CDR3 is built from 13 residues. Trimming removed 5 bases from V and 4 bases from J, with 11 bases in between. The CDR3 reads CASSFQRGYGYTF. The CDR3 DNA reads TGTGCCAGCAGTTTTCAACGAGGCTATGGCTACACCTTC.

The chain's CDR3 is CASSYSPDRGAFF. Written as DNA, the CDR3 is TGTGCCAGCAGTTACTCCCCGGACAGGGGAGCTTTCTTT. This chain connects TRBV27 to TRBJ1-1; 9 bases fit TRBD1. The trim removed 4 bases at V and 10 bases at J, leaving 7 bases unmatched. Germline CDR1 and CDR2: MNHEY and SMNVEV (reference sequence). This CDR3 has 13 residues.

The CDR3 loop reads CASSLEGRANYGYTF. The CDR3 DNA reads as TGTGCCAGCAGCTTAGAAGGCAGAGCTAACTATGGCTACACCTTC. The gene calls are TRBV7-8 and TRBJ1-2; D uncertain. The V end was cut by 1 base, the J end by 0 bases, with 9 bases between. The CDR3 loop spans 15 amino acids. CDR1 is SGHVS, CDR2 FQNEAQ, per germline. Full variable domain (missing parts from reference TRBV7-8 and TRBJ1-2): GAGVSQSPRYKVAKRGQDVALRCDPISGHVSLFWYQQALGQGPEFLTYFQNEAQLDKSGLPSDRFFAERPEGSVSTLKIQRTQQEDSAVYLCASSLEGRANYGYTFGSGTRLTVV.

V usage is TRBV25-1 and J usage is TRBJ1-2; no definite D call. The CDR3 contains 13 residues. V was trimmed by 1 base and J by 6 bases, leaving 9 bases between them. From germline, CDR1 is MGHDK and CDR2 SYGVNS. CDR3 sequence: CASSESATNGYTF. The CDR3 DNA is TGTGCCAGCAGTGAATCGGCCACCAATGGCTACACCTTC.

The rearrangement links TRBV19 to TRBJ2-1; D is perhaps TRBD2 (6 bases). V lost 3 bases to trimming and J lost 0 bases, with 6 bases between them. This CDR3 has 14 residues. In germline, CDR1 is LNHDA, CDR2 SQIVND (reference sequence). The chain's CDR3 is CASSIGSSYNEQFF. The CDR3, as DNA: TGTGCCAGTAGTATCGGGAGCTCCTACAATGAGCAGTTCTTC. Variable domain in full (rest from reference TRBV19 and TRBJ2-1): DGGITQSPKYLFRKEGQNVTLSCEQNLNHDAMYWYRQDPGQGLRLIYYSQIVNDFQKGDIAEGYSVSREKKESFPLTVTSAQKNPTAFYLCASSIGSSYNEQFFGPGTRLTVL.

This clone is categorized as medium-sized (0.01 to 0.1%). The rearrangement joins TRBV10-3 to TRBJ2-7; 8 bases fit TRBD1. The germline V gene encodes CDR1 ENHRY and CDR2 SYGVKD. The CDR3 totals 15 residues. After removal of 3 bases from V and 5 bases from J, the junction contained 9 bases not matched to a gene. CDR3 amino acids: CAISEGQGDVDEQYF. The CDR3 DNA is TGTGCCATCAGTGAAGGACAGGGTGATGTGGACGAGCAGTACTTC.

The chain has TRBV5-1 and TRBJ1-2, with D possibly being TRBD1 (6 bases). The germline V gene encodes CDR1 SGHRS and CDR2 YFSETQ. This CDR3 spans 15 amino acids. V was pared by 0 bases and J by 3 bases, with 12 bases between. CDR3 in amino acids: CASSLDRVSDYGYTF. The CDR3 nucleotides are TGCGCCAGCAGCTTGGACAGGGTGAGCGACTATGGCTACACCTTC.

V and J are TRBV27 and TRBJ1-5, with D possibly being TRBD1 (6 bases). Trimming took off 6 bases at V and 2 bases at J, with 20 bases between the two ends. Germline V lookup: CDR1 MNHEY, CDR2 SMNVEV (reference sequence). This CDR3 has 17 residues. This CDR3 reads CASSPQGQVGGNQPQHF. The CDR3 DNA is TGTGCCAGCAGCCCACAGGGTCAGGTAGGGGGCAATCAGCCCCAGCATTTT.

The chain couples TRBV25-1 to TRBJ2-3; no clear D gene. The length of the CDR3 is 15 residues. V was trimmed by 3 bases and J by 4 bases, leaving 14 bases between them. The V gene's germline CDR1 is MGHDK and CDR2 SYGVNS. CDR3 nucleotide sequence: TGTGCCAGCAGTGAGCGAAAGGGTGGTGCAGATACGCAGTATTTT. This encodes CASSERKGGADTQYF.

V usage is TRBV11-1 and J usage is TRBJ2-1; 9 bases fit TRBD1. CDR1 and CDR2 from the germline V gene are SGHAT and FQDESV (reference sequence). This CDR3 region has 15 residues. Trimming cost V 7 bases and J 3 bases; bases outside gene matches: 7. The CDR3 DNA sequence: TGTGCCAGCAACGACCCGACAGGGGGCTACAATGAGCAGTTCTTC. It specifies CASNDPTGGYNEQFF.